This paragraph reports one T cell receptor (beta chain). Its antigen is as yet unknown. At minimum, one pre-ART and two post-ART PBMC samples were obtained from each donor. The data were obtained in a study of long-term antiretroviral therapy in people with HIV. Findings and caveats of the study: From about 2004 to 2018, blood was obtained, possibly while participants received older ART regimens. Whereas controls had wider CDR3 length ranges, HIV repertoires had narrower ones. An increase in diversity followed ART, yet levels stayed below transplant donor controls.

The CDR3 runs to 16 residues. V was clipped by 6 bases and J by 7 bases; unmatched bases: 12. The germline gives CDR1 MNHNY, CDR2 SVGAGI (reference sequence). Survey-level immunoSEQ v3.0 assays were run. Profiling relied on immunoSEQ multiplex PCR, and the TCRdb table lists in-frame clones only, not all of them. Altogether some 20,000 clones are present, over 75% being singletons, with the ten largest covering 6% to 8%. The sequence came from a middle-aged woman with HIV. The sequences come from unsorted PBMCs, collected at the start of antiretroviral therapy, before treatment. This chain uses TRBV6-6 with TRBJ1-6; 7 bases agree with TRBD1. The CDR3 DNA follows: TGTGCCAGCAGAGGACAGCCAGGGGGTCTGAATTCACCCCTCCACTTT. Its protein is CASRGQPGGLNSPLHF.